One and the same sample provided the 26 T cell receptor beta chains below, sequenced in a study of post-analysis software for immune sequencing data. Overall study results and limits: TRBV5-6, TRBV5-1 and TRBV20-1 were among five TRBV segments more frequent in patients than controls.

Tagging with unique molecular identifiers was a feature of the TCR beta cDNA libraries. TCRdb reprocessed the PCR reads via MiXCR and lists one record per CDR3 protein. The profile shows more than 450,000 distinct CDR3 sequences, roughly 47% of them singletons. No antigen is known for these receptors. Specimen: blood. The receptors here all came from a girl between 5 and 17 years old with multiple sclerosis.

This rearrangement joins TRBV29-1 to TRBJ2-7; D possibly corresponds to TRBD1 (6 bases). This CDR3 has 13 amino acids. Germline assignment: CDR1 SQVTM and CDR2 ANQGSEA. Trimming took off 6 bases at V and 2 bases at J, with 14 bases between the two ends. CDR3 sequence (DNA): TGCAGCGTCGTGCCCGCAGGGGCCTACGAGCAGTACTTC. The encoded protein is CSVVPAGAYEQYF.

The rearrangement uses TRBV5-5 and TRBJ2-3; TRBD2 matches 13 bases. CDR3 length equals 16 residues. V lost 4 bases to trimming and J lost 0 bases; unmatched junction nucleotides: 2. Looked up from germline, CDR1 is SGHKS and CDR2 is YYEKEE (reference sequence). CDR3 protein: CASSRTSGGSTDTQYF. DNA of the CDR3: TGTGCCAGCAGCCGGACTAGCGGGGGTAGCACAGATACGCAGTATTTT.

The V call is TRBV5-1, the J call TRBJ2-5; 10 bases map to TRBD2. After removal of 1 base from V and 2 bases from J, the junction contained 8 bases not matched to a gene. Germline CDR1 is SGHRS and CDR2 is YFSETQ. CDR3 length: 17 amino acids. This chain's CDR3 is CASSLWASGGPQETQYF. The CDR3 DNA reads as TGCGCCAGCAGCTTGTGGGCTAGCGGGGGTCCTCAAGAGACCCAGTACTTC.

Only a few counts were recorded for this clonotype. V is TRBV20-1 and J is TRBJ2-1, with TRBD2 as a possible D gene (7 bases). The germline V and J ends were trimmed by 3 bases and 7 bases, with 16 bases remaining between them. The CDR3 has 14 residues. Per the germline V gene, CDR1 is DFQATT and CDR2 is SNEGSKA (reference sequence). The CDR3 DNA follows: TGCAGTGCTAGCTGGGGGGGCGGGAAGAATGAGCAGTTCTTC. Residues: CSASWGGGKNEQFF.

In this sample, this clonotype turned up a few times. CDR3 bases: TGTGCCAGCAGCGTCGGAGAGGATACGCAGTATTTT. It is translated as CASSVGEDTQYF. The chain combines TRBV7-2 with TRBJ2-3; D gene uncertain. The CDR3 covers 12 residues. Trimming removed 5 bases at V and 6 bases at J, with 9 bases between. The germline gives CDR1 SGHTA, CDR2 FQGNSA.

As regards this clonotype: Germline is not matched at one junction end, which may reflect a read error. The chain has TRBV2 and TRBJ2-4; 7 bases are a match to TRBD2. The closer fit of TRBJ2-7 to the DNA end suggests the J call may be wrong. Germline CDR1 is SNHLY and CDR2 is FYNNEI. The CDR3 is made up of 12 amino acids. CDR3: CVSSAAGVEQYF. CDR3 DNA sequence: TGTGTCAGCAGCGCCGCGGGGGTCGAGCAGTACTTC.

The V call is TRBV29-1, the J call TRBJ1-1; the D is unclear. This CDR3 is built from 11 residues. The germline V gene has CDR1 SQVTM and CDR2 ANQGSEA. The ends were cut back, 5 bases at V and 9 bases at J, with 13 bases in the middle. The CDR3 reads CSVQDLIQAFF. CDR3 DNA: TGCAGCGTTCAGGACTTAATTCAAGCTTTCTTT.

Remarks on this clonotype: Germline and junction disagree at one end, which may indicate a read error. The chain employs TRBV29-1 and TRBJ2-5, with D possibly being TRBD2 (5 bases). The CDR3 spans 12 residues. Looked up from germline, CDR1 is SQVTM and CDR2 is ANQGSEA. CDR3 region: CSGEGAEETQYF. The CDR3 DNA reads TGCAGCGGTGAAGGAGCGGAAGAGACCCAGTACTTC.

The sample holds a few counts of this clonotype. The chain employs TRBV20-1 and TRBJ2-1, with D unclear. There are 12 residues in the CDR3. Per the germline V gene, CDR1 is DFQATT and CDR2 is SNEGSKA (reference sequence). The ends were cut back, 6 bases at V and 0 bases at J, with 6 bases in the middle. The CDR3 sequence is CSAHNSYNEQFF. As DNA, the CDR3 is TGCAGTGCGCATAACTCCTACAATGAGCAGTTCTTC.

The sample holds a few counts of this clonotype. The J gene is TRBJ2-3, the V gene TRBV29-1, with D possibly being TRBD2 (6 bases). Germline assignment: CDR1 SQVTM and CDR2 ANQGSEA. V lost 3 bases, J lost 2 bases, and 12 bases lay in between. This CDR3 comprises 14 residues. CDR3 sequence reads: CSVDLGRSTDTQYF. CDR3 in DNA: TGCAGCGTTGACCTGGGGAGGTCCACAGATACGCAGTATTTT.

The genes are TRBV12-3 or TRBV12-4 and TRBJ2-1; D tentatively fits TRBD1 or TRBD2 (5 bases each). V lost 8 bases and J lost 2, with 19 bases in between. CDR3 length: 16 residues. The CDR3 nucleotides are TGTGCCAGCGGTTCTTTGGGGGACCGCACCTACAATGAGCAGTTCTTC. Its protein product is CASGSLGDRTYNEQFF.

The chain couples TRBV10-3 to TRBJ2-1, with D maybe TRBD1 (5 bases). V dropped 3 bases and J dropped 5 bases, with 14 bases sitting between them. The CDR3 length is 15 residues. Germline V gene sequence: CDR1 ENHRY, CDR2 SYGVKD. CDR3 sequence: CAISDTGSRHNEQFF. The DNA for the CDR3 is TGTGCCATCAGTGATACAGGATCTCGTCACAATGAGCAGTTCTTC.

This clonotype has only one observation. The V gene is TRBV5-1, the J gene TRBJ2-5; 10 bases align to TRBD2. This CDR3 is built from 15 residues. The trim removed 0 bases at V and 5 bases at J, leaving 4 bases unmatched. The germline gives CDR1 SGHRS, CDR2 YFSETQ. CDR3 amino acids: CASSLAPGLAETQYF. CDR3 DNA: TGCGCCAGCAGCTTGGCCCCGGGACTAGCGGAGACCCAGTACTTC.

This sequence joins TRBV5-1 and TRBJ2-3; TRBD2 agrees at 9 bases. Germline trimming cut 4 bases from V and 0 bases from J; bases unmatched to any gene: 9. CDR3 length: 17 amino acids. The germline V gene encodes CDR1 SGHRS and CDR2 YFSETQ. The CDR3 bases are TGCGCCAGCAGCATACTAGCGGGTTCATCTAGCACAGATACGCAGTATTTT. Its translation: CASSILAGSSSTDTQYF.

This clonotype came up a few times. The rearrangement links TRBV6-1 to TRBJ2-4, with D perhaps given as TRBD1 or TRBD2 (5 bases each). V was pared by 2 bases and J by 1 base, with 12 bases between. This CDR3 is 16 amino acids long. The germline gives CDR1 MNHNS, CDR2 SASEGT. The CDR3 loop reads CASSERGVVAKNIQYF. Written as DNA, the CDR3 is TGTGCCAGCAGTGAAAGAGGGGTGGTGGCCAAAAACATTCAGTACTTC.

This clonotype was seen a single time. This sequence joins TRBV20-1 and TRBJ2-5, with TRBD2 matching over 9 bases. The end of the DNA fits TRBJ2-7 better, so the J call may be wrong. This CDR3 contains 15 residues. Looked up from germline, CDR1 is DFQATT and CDR2 is SNEGSKA (reference sequence). CDR3 region: CSAKVAASGNTEQYF. CDR3 nucleotides: TGCAGTGCGAAAGTCGCGGCTAGCGGGAATACCGAGCAGTACTTC.

A single count supports this clonotype. This chain uses TRBV4-1 with TRBJ2-7, with D perhaps assigned TRBD1 or TRBD2 (5 bases each). This CDR3 spans 15 amino acids. The V end was cut by 2 bases, the J end by 6 bases, with 17 bases between. Germline CDR1 MGHRA, CDR2 YSYEKL. In DNA, the CDR3 is TGCGCCAGCAGCCAATGGGGCAGGGAGAGCGGCGAGCAGTACTTC. It encodes CASSQWGRESGEQYF.

The gene calls are TRBV5-1 and TRBJ1-1, with D perhaps TRBD1 (5 bases). The CDR3 loop spans 16 amino acids. The V gene lost 3 bases and the J gene lost 3 bases, with 18 bases spanning the gap. Germline lookup yields CDR1 SGHRS and CDR2 YFSETQ. The CDR3 is CASSSPTGGADTEAFF. The CDR3 DNA is TGCGCCAGCAGCTCCCCTACAGGAGGCGCAGACACTGAAGCTTTCTTT. The full variable domain, its missing parts supplied by reference TRBV5-1 and TRBJ1-1, is KAGVTQTPRYLIKTRGQQVTLSCSPISGHRSVSWYQQTPGQGLQFLFEYFSETQRNKGNFPGRFSGRQFSNSRSEMNVSTLELGDSALYLCASSSPTGGADTEAFFGQGTRLTVV.

The chain joins TRBV9 to TRBJ2-1; perhaps TRBD2 as D (5 bases). Germline loops: CDR1 SGDLS, CDR2 YYNGEE. Trimming removed 1 base at V and 0 bases at J, with 8 bases between. The CDR3 is 15 residues long. The CDR3 loop reads CASSVTGSSYNEQFF. The DNA for the CDR3 is TGTGCCAGCAGCGTAACGGGAAGCTCCTACAATGAGCAGTTCTTC.

This chain connects TRBV29-1 to TRBJ2-7; no clear D. The CDR3 runs 12 residues. Germline V lookup: CDR1 SQVTM, CDR2 ANQGSEA. Trimming cost V 1 base and J 3 bases, with 7 bases left between them. The CDR3 DNA is TGCAGCGTTGAAGGCTCTTTCTACGAGCAGTACTTC. This gives the protein CSVEGSFYEQYF.

The chain carries TRBV20-1 and TRBJ2-7; D is possibly TRBD1 or TRBD2 (5 bases each). Trimming left V 0 bases short and J 2 bases short, with 14 bases between. The CDR3 is 15 amino acids. Germline V lookup: CDR1 DFQATT, CDR2 SNEGSKA (reference sequence). The CDR3 DNA is TGCAGTGCTAGAGATGTAGGACGGGGACCCTACGAGCAGTACTTC. This sequence encodes CSARDVGRGPYEQYF.

This clonotype was seen only once. The chain combines TRBV19 with TRBJ2-3; D gene unclear. The V gene's germline CDR1 is LNHDA and CDR2 SQIVND (reference sequence). The CDR3 has 11 amino acids. The V end lost 3 bases, the J end lost 8 bases, and 6 bases lay between the germline ends. CDR3 in DNA: TGTGCCAGTAGTATCGTGGCTACGCAGTATTTT. This codes for CASSIVATQYF.

In this sample, this clonotype turned up once. This rearrangement joins TRBV7-3 to TRBJ1-1; a possible D gene is TRBD1 (6 bases). Germline V gene sequence: CDR1 SGHTA, CDR2 FQGTGA. This CDR3 is built from 15 residues. Trimming stripped 5 bases from V and 4 bases from J, with 17 bases between. The CDR3 here is CASSPLGGAGTEAFF. The CDR3 DNA reads as TGTGCCAGCAGCCCACTAGGGGGGGCGGGCACTGAAGCTTTCTTT. Combining the CDR3 with reference TRBV7-3 and TRBJ1-1 gives the whole variable domain GAGVSQTPSNKVTEKGKYVELRCDPISGHTALYWYRQSLGQGPEFLIYFQGTGAADDSGLPNDRFFAVRPEGSVSTLKIQRTERGDSAVYLCASSPLGGAGTEAFFGQGTRLTVV.

The CDR3 loop is CSARDRRRISYEQYF. CDR3 DNA: TGCAGTGCTAGAGATCGGAGGCGGATCTCCTACGAGCAGTACTTC. The chain links TRBV20-1 to TRBJ2-7; D possibly corresponds to TRBD2 (5 bases). Looked up from germline, CDR1 is DFQATT and CDR2 is SNEGSKA (reference sequence). The CDR3 runs to 15 residues. The V end was cut by 0 bases, the J end by 0 bases, with 12 bases between.

The rearrangement links TRBV12-3 or TRBV12-4 to TRBJ2-1, with D perhaps TRBD1 (6 bases). The V end was cut by 0 bases, the J end by 1 base, with 10 bases between. The CDR3 spans 16 residues. CDR3 DNA sequence: TGTGCCAGCAGTTTAGCCAGGGGCCCATCCTACAATGAGCAGTTCTTC. Protein product: CASSLARGPSYNEQFF.

The chain recombines TRBV7-2 with TRBJ2-1; 8 bases fit TRBD2. The V gene's germline CDR1 is SGHTA and CDR2 FQGNSA. Trimming removed 0 bases from V and 8 bases from J; junction bases left unmatched: 0. The CDR3 runs to 13 residues. CDR3 region: CASSLAGRDEQFF. CDR3 coding DNA: TGTGCCAGCAGCTTAGCCGGGAGGGATGAGCAGTTCTTC.